The 27 T cell receptor beta chains given below trace back to one sample, sequenced in a study of blood T cell repertoires in COVID-19. The repertoire was sequenced with immunoSEQ multiplex PCR; TCRdb's copy has only in-frame clones and lacks some. The repertoire holds approximately 190,000 clones, roughly nine tenths seen once, with roughly 2% in the top ten. Source material: peripheral blood. Source of these receptors: a man in his sixties or seventies with active or convalescent COVID-19.

The rearrangement joins TRBV18 to TRBJ2-3; 8 positions agree with TRBD2. Trimming took 5 bases from V and 2 from J; bases not matched to a gene: 9. This CDR3 is built from 16 residues. In germline, CDR1 is KGHSH, CDR2 LQKENI. CDR3 nucleotide sequence: TGTGCCAGCTCATCAGTAGCGGGGCAAAACACAGATACGCAGTATTTT. Residues: CASSSVAGQNTDTQYF.

This sequence joins TRBV6-2 or TRBV6-3 and TRBJ2-3; 7 bases are shared with TRBD1. V gave up 5 bases and J gave up 3 bases; unmatched junction bases: 5. The germline gives CDR1 MNHEY, CDR2 SVGEGT. The CDR3 runs 14 residues. In nucleotides, the CDR3 is TGTGCCAGCAGTGACAGGGCATGGACAGATACGCAGTATTTT. It is translated as CASSDRAWTDTQYF.

This clone was seen a handful of times. The CDR3 DNA is TGCGCCAGCAGCCAACGGACAGGGGCGAACACTGAAGCTTTCTTT. Translating it yields CASSQRTGANTEAFF. The chain has TRBV4-1 and TRBJ1-1, with 9 bases fitting TRBD1. Germline assignment: CDR1 MGHRA and CDR2 YSYEKL. This CDR3 is 15 amino acids long. V lost 2 bases and J lost 1; bases outside the gene matches: 2.

A remark on this clone: The same CDR3 is also encoded by other DNA sequences in this sample. This chain links TRBV18 with TRBJ1-4; 7 bases are shared with TRBD1. Germline V CDR1 and CDR2: KGHSH, LQKENI. CDR3 length equals 14 residues. V was clipped by 3 bases and J by 2 bases; unmatched bases: 0. CDR3 loop: CASSPTGTNEKLFF. CDR3 sequence (DNA): TGTGCCAGCTCACCGACAGGGACTAATGAAAAACTGTTTTTT.

The V call is TRBV28, the J call TRBJ2-7; 12 bases fit TRBD2. The junction had 2 bases not matched to a gene; V was cut back by 6 bases and J by 2 bases. The germline gives CDR1 MDHEN, CDR2 SYDVKM. This CDR3 has 14 residues. The CDR3 protein is CASRTSGGAYEQYF. CDR3 DNA: TGTGCCAGCAGGACTAGCGGGGGAGCCTACGAGCAGTACTTC. The full variable domain, with the rest looked up from reference TRBV28 and TRBJ2-7, is DVKVTQSSRYLVKRTGEKVFLECVQDMDHENMFWYRQDPGLGLRLIYFSYDVKMKEKGDIPEGYSVSREKKERFSLILESASTNQTSMYLCASRTSGGAYEQYFGPGTRLTVT.

The chain couples TRBV7-9 to TRBJ2-7, with D perhaps TRBD2 (5 bases). Germline V gene lookup returns CDR1 SEHNR and CDR2 FQNEAQ (reference sequence). V was shortened by 4 bases and J by 4 bases, with 20 bases between the two germline ends. The length of the CDR3 is 16 residues. The CDR3 region is CASSSTQRAGSYEQYF. CDR3 DNA: TGTGCCAGCAGCTCGACTCAGCGCGCGGGCTCTTACGAGCAGTACTTC.

The chain carries TRBV30 and TRBJ2-7; TRBD1 matches at 8 bases. Looked up from germline, CDR1 is GTSNPN and CDR2 is SVGIG (reference sequence). The CDR3 covers 14 residues. The V gene end was trimmed by 3 bases and the J gene end by 0 bases; junction bases not matched to a gene: 4. The CDR3 protein is CAWRDRVTSYEQYF. CDR3 coding DNA: TGTGCCTGGAGGGACAGGGTGACCTCCTACGAGCAGTACTTC.

The V call is TRBV3-1 (or the pseudogene TRBV3-2), the J call TRBJ2-6, with TRBD2 matching over 12 bases. V gave up 5 bases and J gave up 1 base; unmatched junction bases: 12. This CDR3 region has 20 residues. Germline values: CDR1 LGHDT, CDR2 YNNKEL (reference sequence). The CDR3, as DNA: TGTGCCAGCAGCGGGAAAACGGGACTAGCGGGTAAGTCTGGGGCCAACGTCCTGACTTTC. Translated: CASSGKTGLAGKSGANVLTF.

The chain couples TRBV15 to TRBJ2-3, with 8 bases identical to TRBD2. Germline CDR1 LNHNV, CDR2 YYDKDF (reference sequence). V gave up 6 bases and J gave up 2 bases; unmatched junction bases: 4. The CDR3 covers 14 residues. CDR3 loop: CATRGGGNTDTQYF. CDR3 in DNA: TGTGCCACCAGGGGCGGGGGGAACACAGATACGCAGTATTTT.

The chain is built from TRBV3-1 (or the pseudogene TRBV3-2) and TRBJ1-3, with unresolved D. Trimming cost V 0 bases and J 0 bases, with 6 bases left between them. This CDR3 comprises 15 residues. From germline, CDR1 is LGHDT and CDR2 YNNKEL (reference sequence). CDR3 nucleotides: TGTGCCAGCAGCCAAGATTTACTCTCTGGAAACACCATATATTTT. Translated, it gives CASSQDLLSGNTIYF.

The chain links TRBV5-1 to TRBJ1-1, with D possibly matching TRBD1 (5 bases). Trimming pared 5 bases from V and 8 bases from J, leaving 22 bases between. There are 15 residues in the CDR3. Germline lookup yields CDR1 SGHRS and CDR2 YFSETQ. CDR3 DNA sequence: TGCGCCAGCAGGCCGATACCGGGACTGTCCTCGGAAGCTTTCTTT. Translation: CASRPIPGLSSEAFF.

For this clone: The sample holds other DNA sequences that translate to the same CDR3. V usage is TRBV11-2 and J usage is TRBJ2-2; 13 positions match TRBD2. The V and J ends lost 6 bases and 6 bases, in that order; junction bases with no gene match: 4. The length of the CDR3 is 15 residues. The germline CDR1 and CDR2 sequences are SGHAT and FQNNGV. The CDR3 loop reads CASRSLAGGPGELFF. CDR3 nucleotide sequence: TGTGCCAGCAGGTCACTAGCGGGGGGGCCCGGGGAGCTGTTTTTT.

The chain combines TRBV14 with TRBJ2-7; possible D gene TRBD2, 6 bases. The CDR3 contains 13 residues. Germline V gene sequence: CDR1 SGHDN, CDR2 FVKESK. Trimming removed 1 base at V and 8 bases at J, with 12 bases between. The CDR3 coding sequence is TGTGCCAGCAGCCAAGTAACCGGGAGCCAGCAGTACTTC. Protein product: CASSQVTGSQQYF.

V is TRBV29-1 and J is TRBJ1-1; TRBD1 might be the D (5 bases). The V gene's germline CDR1 is SQVTM and CDR2 ANQGSEA. The CDR3 covers 11 residues. V lost 6 bases and J lost 8, with 13 bases in between. The CDR3 nucleotides are TGCAGCGTCCCATCGGGGGGGGAAGCTTTCTTT. It translates to CSVPSGGEAFF. The full variable domain, completed using reference TRBV29-1 and TRBJ1-1, is SAVISQKPSRDICQRGTSLTIQCQVDSQVTMMFWYRQQPGQSLTLIATANQGSEATYESGFVIDKFPISRPNLTFSTLTVSNMSPEDSSIYLCSVPSGGEAFFGQGTRLTVV.

The chain joins TRBV4-1 to TRBJ1-1, with 7 bases identical to TRBD1. The CDR3 consists of 13 residues. Trimming took 5 bases from V and 3 from J; bases not matched to a gene: 3. Germline V gene lookup returns CDR1 MGHRA and CDR2 YSYEKL. The CDR3, as DNA: TGCGCCAGCAGCATACAGGGGTACACTGAAGCTTTCTTT. Translating gives CASSIQGYTEAFF.

The genes are TRBV29-1 and TRBJ2-7, with a possible D match to TRBD2 (5 bases). This CDR3 spans 13 amino acids. CDR1 is SQVTM, CDR2 ANQGSEA, per germline. The V gene lost 7 bases and the J gene lost 1 base, with 14 bases spanning the gap. This CDR3 is CSGFDGISYEQYF. In nucleotides, the CDR3 is TGCAGCGGGTTTGACGGGATTTCCTACGAGCAGTACTTC.

The chain employs TRBV6-2 or TRBV6-3 and TRBJ1-5; D is possibly TRBD1 (5 bases). Germline CDR1 and CDR2: MNHEY and SVGEGT. The CDR3 sequence is 18 residues long. The V and J ends lost 6 bases and 0 bases respectively, with 21 bases between them. The CDR3 loop is CASSLPTDLLNSNQPQHF. As DNA, the CDR3 is TGTGCCAGCAGCCTTCCGACAGACCTCCTCAATAGCAATCAGCCCCAGCATTTT.

This clone was seen a handful of times. The chain employs TRBV5-4 and TRBJ2-7, with 11 positions matching TRBD1. Trimming removed 4 bases from V and 5 bases from J; junction bases left unmatched: 5. Germline CDR1 SGHNT, CDR2 YYREEE (reference sequence). This CDR3 is 14 amino acids long. CDR3 sequence (DNA): TGTGCCAGCAGCCGGGACAGGGGGAGCAACGAGCAGTACTTC. Its translation: CASSRDRGSNEQYF.

The V call is TRBV7-2, the J call TRBJ1-5; 7 bases match TRBD1. The CDR3 runs to 15 residues. CDR1 SGHTA and CDR2 FQGNSA come from the germline V gene. J was trimmed by 4 bases and V by 3 bases; bases with no gene match: 6. CDR3 in amino acids: CASSFQTGANQPQHF. The CDR3 DNA reads TGTGCCAGCAGCTTCCAAACAGGGGCTAATCAGCCCCAGCATTTT. Together with reference TRBV7-2 and TRBJ1-5, the CDR3 gives the full variable domain: GAGVSQSPSNKVTEKGKDVELRCDPISGHTALYWYRQSLGQGLEFLIYFQGNSAPDKSGLPSDRFSAERTGGSVSTLTIQRTQQEDSAVYLCASSFQTGANQPQHFGDGTRLSIL.

The chain couples TRBV7-2 to TRBJ1-5; perhaps TRBD1 as D (5 bases). Germline loops: CDR1 SGHTA, CDR2 FQGNSA. The CDR3 totals 14 residues. Trimming left V 1 base short and J 2 bases short, with 6 bases between. CDR3 nucleotides: TGTGCCAGCAGCTTAGTAGGGGGCAATCAGCCCCAGCATTTT. Translating gives CASSLVGGNQPQHF.

A few counts support this clone. The chain recombines TRBV2 with TRBJ2-2; D is perhaps TRBD1 (5 bases). From germline, CDR1 is SNHLY and CDR2 FYNNEI. The CDR3 length is 15 residues. Deletions cut 5 bases from V and 1 base from J, with 11 bases between. CDR3: CASSLDSLNTGELFF. CDR3 coding DNA: TGTGCCAGCAGTCTCGACAGCCTGAACACCGGGGAGCTGTTTTTT.

This chain joins TRBV18 and TRBJ2-1, with TRBD2 matching 9 bases. CDR3 size: 16 residues. J was trimmed by 8 bases and V by 3 bases; bases with no gene match: 11. Germline CDR1 KGHSH, CDR2 LQKENI. CDR3 DNA sequence: TGTGCCAGCTCACCGGGTCGGACTAGCGTCAATTATGAGCAGTTCTTC. Translating gives CASSPGRTSVNYEQFF.

This rearrangement joins TRBV6-5 to TRBJ1-4, with D possibly TRBD1 on 5 matching bases. The V gene's germline CDR1 is MNHEY and CDR2 SVGAGI. There are 13 residues in the CDR3. Trimming took 8 bases from V and 7 from J, leaving 14 bases between them. CDR3 in DNA: TGTGCCAGCGGGGCAGGGTCTGGTGAAAAACTGTTTTTT. Translation gives CASGAGSGEKLFF.

Remarks on this clone: Distinct nucleotide sequences in the sample also encode this CDR3. The chain is built from TRBV12-3 or TRBV12-4 and TRBJ2-2; a weak D match, TRBD1 (6 bases). The CDR3 contains 13 residues. The V gene lost 5 bases and the J gene lost 6 bases, with 10 bases spanning the gap. The CDR3 spells CASSLQGSGELFF. The CDR3 nucleotides read TGTGCCAGCAGTCTACAGGGATCCGGGGAGCTGTTTTTT.

The chain links TRBV4-2 to TRBJ2-1; 9 bases map to TRBD1. Germline V gene data show CDR1 as LGHNA and CDR2 as YNFKEQ. The CDR3 has 17 amino acids. The trim removed 3 bases at V and 7 bases at J, leaving 13 bases unmatched. This CDR3 reads CASSQGTGRAQHNEQFF. For the CDR3, the DNA is TGTGCCAGCAGCCAGGGGACAGGGAGGGCACAGCATAATGAGCAGTTCTTC.

This clone came up once. The gene calls are TRBV19 and TRBJ1-2; D ambiguous. Germline V gives CDR1 LNHDA, CDR2 SQIVND (reference sequence). Trimming pared 4 bases from V and 5 bases from J, leaving 11 bases between. CDR3 length equals 13 residues. CDR3 coding DNA: TGTGCCAGTAGTAAAGGAACAGTTTATGGCTACACCTTC. Translation: CASSKGTVYGYTF.

V usage is TRBV14 and J usage is TRBJ1-4; D may be TRBD1 (5 bases). This CDR3 spans 16 amino acids. The germline CDR1 and CDR2 sequences are SGHDN and FVKESK. V lost 2 bases and J lost 0, with 10 bases in between. The CDR3 region has the DNA TGTGCCAGCAGCCAAACGGGGGGTGCAACTAATGAAAAACTGTTTTTT. It encodes CASSQTGGATNEKLFF.